This entry lists 25 T cell receptor beta chains sequenced from one sample in a study of cytomegalovirus exposure and HLA in healthy donors (TCRdb year 2017). The library was prepared using the immunoSEQ multiplex PCR assay. For the multiplex PCR, a mixture combining 60 forward primers for TCR Vbeta segments and 13 reverse primers for TCR Jbeta segments was used. TCRdb took this table from immuneACCESS and kept in-frame rearrangements with V and J called. Such tables lack part of the clones; where checked against another copy, unresolved V genes explain under half of the gap, and the rest is unexplained. The sample profile shows about 150,000 clones; nearly 80% of them were found once. 9.5% to 15% of the sample goes to the ten largest clones. Sequences were obtained from PBMCs. These receptors were taken from a man younger than 40 in good health and CMV-seropositive.

This clone was recorded only once. Additional DNA sequences in this sample encode the identical CDR3. The chain carries TRBV20-1 and TRBJ2-7; D is perhaps TRBD1 (6 bases). Germline CDR1 reads DFQATT; CDR2 reads SNEGSKA (reference sequence). CDR3 length: 11 amino acids. V gave up 3 bases and J gave up 4 bases, with 7 bases separating them. The CDR3 region is CSARGAYEQYF. The DNA of the CDR3 is TGCAGTGCTAGGGGGGCTTACGAGCAGTACTTC.

The chain has TRBV4-1 and TRBJ2-6, with D uncertain. The CDR3 is 17 amino acids. Trimming took off 0 bases at V and 0 bases at J, with 9 bases between the two ends. In germline, CDR1 is MGHRA, CDR2 YSYEKL. DNA of the CDR3: TGCGCCAGCAGCCAAGATACGTCCAGCTCTGGGGCCAACGTCCTGACTTTC. Its translation is CASSQDTSSSGANVLTF.

The chain recombines TRBV6-4 with TRBJ1-3, with D possibly TRBD1 on 5 matching bases. CDR1 and CDR2 from the germline V gene are MRHNA and SNTAGT. The CDR3 spans 13 residues. Trimming removed 6 bases from V and 3 bases from J, with 9 bases in between. The CDR3 region has the DNA TGTGCCAGCAGCAGGGTGGGTGGAAACACCATATATTTT. Translating it yields CASSRVGGNTIYF.

The CDR3 DNA reads TGTGCTAGTGGTTTCGGGGACAGGTCCACGGAGACCCAGTACTTC. Translation: CASGFGDRSTETQYF. This rearrangement joins TRBV12-5 to TRBJ2-5; 8 nucleotides agree with TRBD1. V trimming: 3 bases; J trimming: 5 bases; junction bases outside the gene matches: 8. Germline CDR1 reads LGHNT; CDR2 reads FRNRAP. The CDR3 extends over 15 amino acids.

The table lists this clone with a few counts. The chain carries TRBV6-4 and TRBJ2-1, with D maybe TRBD1 (5 bases). The ends were cut back, 3 bases at V and 6 bases at J, with 15 bases in the middle. The CDR3 length is 15 residues. Germline values: CDR1 MRHNA, CDR2 SNTAGT. The chain's CDR3 is CASSDIGRVGNEQFF. The CDR3 coding sequence is TGTGCCAGCAGTGATATTGGCAGGGTTGGCAATGAGCAGTTCTTC.

In this sample, this clone turned up once. This chain connects TRBV15 to TRBJ2-1; 9 nucleotides match TRBD2. After removal of 1 base from V and 7 bases from J, the junction contained 8 bases not matched to a gene. This CDR3 spans 16 amino acids. Germline V gene lookup returns CDR1 LNHNV and CDR2 YYDKDF (reference sequence). In DNA, the CDR3 is TGTGCCACCAGCAGAGGTAGAGTAGCGGGAGCTAATGAGCAGTTCTTC. Encoded protein: CATSRGRVAGANEQFF.

The genes are TRBV10-3 and TRBJ2-7; 10 positions match TRBD1. The ends lost 1 base at V and 5 bases at J; junction bases unmatched: 5. Germline V gene data show CDR1 as ENHRY and CDR2 as SYGVKD. The CDR3 has 15 residues. CDR3 region: CAISEYGTGENEQYF. The DNA of the CDR3 is TGTGCCATCAGTGAGTACGGGACAGGGGAAAACGAGCAGTACTTC.

The rearrangement uses TRBV5-5 and TRBJ2-7; tentative D call: TRBD2 (5 bases). The germline V and J ends were trimmed by 0 bases and 3 bases, with 10 bases remaining between them. Germline V gene lookup returns CDR1 SGHKS and CDR2 YYEKEE (reference sequence). This CDR3 comprises 14 residues. The CDR3 region has the DNA TGTGCCAGCAGCTTGGTAGTTGCGGGCTACGAGCAGTACTTC. Protein sequence: CASSLVVAGYEQYF. Full variable domain (missing parts from reference TRBV5-5 and TRBJ2-7): DAGVTQSPTHLIKTRGQQVTLRCSPISGHKSVSWYQQVLGQGPQFIFQYYEKEERGRGNFPDRFSARQFPNYSSELNVNALLLGDSALYLCASSLVVAGYEQYFGPGTRLTVT.

The chain joins TRBV29-1 to TRBJ2-5; TRBD2 aligns across 10 bases. Germline CDR1 SQVTM, CDR2 ANQGSEA. The CDR3 sequence is 15 residues long. V lost 4 bases to trimming and J lost 1 base; unmatched junction nucleotides: 6. The chain's CDR3 is CSVARRTSGQETQYF. For the CDR3, the DNA is TGCAGCGTTGCCAGACGGACTAGCGGCCAAGAGACCCAGTACTTC.

This clone has just one count. This sample includes further DNA sequences coding for the same CDR3. V is TRBV29-1 and J is TRBJ2-1, with D uncertain. Germline V gene lookup returns CDR1 SQVTM and CDR2 ANQGSEA. The V gene lost 3 bases and the J gene lost 6 bases, with 6 bases spanning the gap. This CDR3 is 11 amino acids long. CDR3 in DNA: TGCAGCGTTGACCCAGGCAATGAGCAGTTCTTC. This sequence encodes CSVDPGNEQFF.

This chain connects TRBV19 to TRBJ1-1; D may be TRBD1 (5 bases). The CDR3 runs 15 residues. Trimming left V 5 bases short and J 1 base short, with 14 bases between. Germline CDR1 and CDR2: LNHDA and SQIVND (reference sequence). The CDR3 spells CASSSFLTANTEAFF. The CDR3, as DNA: TGTGCCAGTAGTTCCTTTCTGACAGCGAACACTGAAGCTTTCTTT.

The rearrangement links TRBV5-6 to TRBJ1-2; TRBD1 aligns across 8 bases. Per the germline V gene, CDR1 is SGHDT and CDR2 is YYEEEE. The CDR3 spans 15 residues. After removal of 0 bases from V and 4 bases from J, the junction contained 5 bases not matched to a gene. The CDR3 protein is CASSLDRTGSYGYTF. For the CDR3, the DNA is TGTGCCAGCAGCTTGGACCGGACAGGGAGCTATGGCTACACCTTC. The complete variable domain, with remaining parts taken from reference TRBV5-6 and TRBJ1-2, reads DAGVTQSPTHLIKTRGQQVTLRCSPKSGHDTVSWYQQALGQGPQFIFQYYEEEERQRGNFPDRFSGHQFPNYSSELNVNALLLGDSALYLCASSLDRTGSYGYTFGSGTRLTVV.

The V gene is TRBV19, the J gene TRBJ2-1; TRBD2 matches 10 bases. CDR1 LNHDA and CDR2 SQIVND come from the germline V gene (reference sequence). V trimming: 1 base; J trimming: 7 bases; junction bases outside the gene matches: 10. The CDR3 consists of 17 residues. The DNA for the CDR3 is TGTGCCAGTAGTATAGGTCCAGCGGGAGGGCCTTTAAATGAGCAGTTCTTC. Translating gives CASSIGPAGGPLNEQFF. Complete variable domain (other parts from reference TRBV19 and TRBJ2-1): DGGITQSPKYLFRKEGQNVTLSCEQNLNHDAMYWYRQDPGQGLRLIYYSQIVNDFQKGDIAEGYSVSREKKESFPLTVTSAQKNPTAFYLCASSIGPAGGPLNEQFFGPGTRLTVL.

The chain carries TRBV4-2 and TRBJ2-1; perhaps TRBD2 as D (6 bases). The germline gives CDR1 LGHNA, CDR2 YNFKEQ. The CDR3 extends over 12 amino acids. V was shortened by 4 bases and J by 8 bases, with 9 bases between the two germline ends. The CDR3 DNA reads as TGTGCCAGCAGCCCGGGAGCGGATGAGCAGTTCTTC. Protein sequence: CASSPGADEQFF.

This clone was detected only a few times. This chain connects TRBV28 to TRBJ2-5; 15 bases fit TRBD2. The CDR3 contains 18 residues. Germline V gene sequence: CDR1 MDHEN, CDR2 SYDVKM. V trimming: 0 bases; J trimming: 5 bases; junction bases outside the gene matches: 7. The CDR3 region has the DNA TGTGCCAGCAGTTTATGGAAGGGCGGGACTAGCGGGAGGGAGACCCAGTACTTC. Translating it yields CASSLWKGGTSGRETQYF.

This sequence joins TRBV11-2 and TRBJ1-2; D gene unclear. V was shortened by 0 bases and J by 2 bases, with 10 bases between the two germline ends. The CDR3 is made up of 15 amino acids. CDR1 and CDR2 from the germline V gene are SGHAT and FQNNGV. The CDR3 DNA sequence: TGTGCCAGCAGCTTAGAGTACGGGATGAACTATGGCTACACCTTC. It codes for CASSLEYGMNYGYTF.

This chain connects TRBV28 to TRBJ1-5, with D perhaps matching TRBD1 (6 bases). Germline lookup yields CDR1 MDHEN and CDR2 SYDVKM. This CDR3 has 16 residues. V was trimmed by 6 bases and J by 4 bases, leaving 19 bases between them. CDR3 sequence (DNA): TGTGCCAGCAGAATTTCTGGGGCAGGGGATAATCAGCCCCAGCATTTT. Translation: CASRISGAGDNQPQHF.

This chain uses TRBV5-6 with TRBJ2-7; 9 bases are shared with TRBD2. The length of the CDR3 is 15 residues. Looked up from germline, CDR1 is SGHDT and CDR2 is YYEEEE. V was pared by 5 bases and J by 7 bases, with 13 bases of the junction left unmatched. CDR3: CASRSGSSGAPEQYF. DNA of the CDR3: TGTGCCAGCAGATCAGGTTCTAGCGGGGCCCCTGAGCAGTACTTC. Variable domain in full (rest from reference TRBV5-6 and TRBJ2-7): DAGVTQSPTHLIKTRGQQVTLRCSPKSGHDTVSWYQQALGQGPQFIFQYYEEEERQRGNFPDRFSGHQFPNYSSELNVNALLLGDSALYLCASRSGSSGAPEQYFGPGTRLTVT.

In DNA form, the CDR3 reads TGTGCCATCAGCGATGGGCTAGCGGGTTCCTACAATGAGCAGTTCTTC. This gives the protein CAISDGLAGSYNEQFF. The chain employs TRBV10-3 and TRBJ2-1, with 8 positions matching TRBD2. Trimming cost V 6 bases and J 1 base; bases outside gene matches: 8. The CDR3 contains 16 residues. Germline lookup yields CDR1 ENHRY and CDR2 SYGVKD.

The chain employs TRBV7-9 and TRBJ1-4; D uncertain. The CDR3 is made up of 16 amino acids. Germline values: CDR1 SEHNR, CDR2 FQNEAQ (reference sequence). Trimming removed 5 bases at V and 0 bases at J, with 13 bases between. CDR3 sequence (DNA): TGTGCCAGCAGCCCCCGCATCGAGGCAACTAATGAAAAACTGTTTTTT. As protein: CASSPRIEATNEKLFF.

V and J are TRBV28 and TRBJ2-7, with 8 bases fitting TRBD2. Trimming removed 8 bases from V and 2 bases from J; junction bases left unmatched: 2. The CDR3 is 12 amino acids. From germline, CDR1 is MDHEN and CDR2 SYDVKM. CDR3 bases: TGTGCCAGCCGCGGGGGGCCCTACGAGCAGTACTTC. It translates to CASRGGPYEQYF. Looking up the rest from reference TRBV28 and TRBJ2-7 gives the full variable domain: DVKVTQSSRYLVKRTGEKVFLECVQDMDHENMFWYRQDPGLGLRLIYFSYDVKMKEKGDIPEGYSVSREKKERFSLILESASTNQTSMYLCASRGGPYEQYFGPGTRLTVT.

This rearrangement joins TRBV5-6 to TRBJ1-1; 9 bases align to TRBD1. Germline V gene sequence: CDR1 SGHDT, CDR2 YYEEEE. Unmatched junction bases numbered 11, after V lost 5 bases and J lost 3 bases. This CDR3 is 16 amino acids long. The CDR3 bases are TGTGCCAGCAGGATCAGACAGGGGGTGGGGGACACTGAAGCTTTCTTT. It codes for CASRIRQGVGDTEAFF.

V gene TRBV7-3 combines with J gene TRBJ2-5; 8 nucleotides align to TRBD1. V gave up 0 bases and J gave up 5 bases; unmatched junction bases: 14. The CDR3 contains 18 residues. The germline V gene encodes CDR1 SGHTA and CDR2 FQGTGA. CDR3 bases: TGTGCCAGCAGCTTAACAGGGTCGGGCAGGGGGCGCCGGGAGACCCAGTACTTC. As protein: CASSLTGSGRGRRETQYF. The complete variable domain, with remaining parts taken from reference TRBV7-3 and TRBJ2-5, reads GAGVSQTPSNKVTEKGKYVELRCDPISGHTALYWYRQSLGQGPEFLIYFQGTGAADDSGLPNDRFFAVRPEGSVSTLKIQRTERGDSAVYLCASSLTGSGRGRRETQYFGPGTRLLVL.

CDR3 coding DNA: TGCGCCAGCGCCGCCGATTGGGGGCTAACCGGGGAGCTGTTTTTT. Translated, it gives CASAADWGLTGELFF. The rearrangement links TRBV5-1 to TRBJ2-2; TRBD1 is a possible D gene (6 bases). Deletions cut 7 bases from V and 5 bases from J, with 18 bases between. The CDR3 is made up of 15 amino acids. Germline CDR1 reads SGHRS; CDR2 reads YFSETQ.

This rearrangement joins TRBV9 to TRBJ1-2, with a possible D match to TRBD1 (6 bases). The CDR3 runs 15 residues. The V end lost 0 bases, the J end lost 4 bases, and 13 bases lay between the germline ends. CDR1 and CDR2 (germline): SGDLS, YYNGEE. The CDR3 spells CASSVEARQAYGYTF. Here the CDR3 DNA reads TGTGCCAGCAGCGTAGAAGCGCGACAGGCCTATGGCTACACCTTC.